The clone carrying this T cell receptor beta chain has only a few counts. The antigen remains undetermined. CDR1 SGHTA and CDR2 FQGNSA come from the germline V gene. Trimming stripped 1 base from V and 2 bases from J, with 10 bases between. The CDR3 has 15 residues. The sample originates from a study of T cell repertoires in cytomegalovirus infection. About the research overall: Researchers turned to recently identified HLA-C-restricted CMV epitopes as well as well-studied HLA-B-restricted ones. Matching HLA type, along with CMV infection, was indicated by public TCR beta signatures.

TCRdb analysed the reads with MiXCR anew, one entry per CDR3 protein. The data hold 62,000 or so distinct CDR3 sequences, with around 20% observed a single time. The study's findings and limits: Frequencies of public TCR beta families were cumulated, and this identified carriers of CMV plus the relevant HLA.

V gene TRBV7-2 combines with J gene TRBJ2-3; D call uncertain. The source is a human donor in good health (CMV status not recorded). Some clones in this sample may be carry-over from other donors' samples. Sequenced here: CD8+ T cells from cultured PBMCs, sampled from culture after CMV antigen stimulation. The CDR3 loop is CASSLVTSLTDTQYF. The CDR3 nucleotides read TGTGCCAGCAGCTTAGTAACCAGCCTCACAGATACGCAGTATTTT.